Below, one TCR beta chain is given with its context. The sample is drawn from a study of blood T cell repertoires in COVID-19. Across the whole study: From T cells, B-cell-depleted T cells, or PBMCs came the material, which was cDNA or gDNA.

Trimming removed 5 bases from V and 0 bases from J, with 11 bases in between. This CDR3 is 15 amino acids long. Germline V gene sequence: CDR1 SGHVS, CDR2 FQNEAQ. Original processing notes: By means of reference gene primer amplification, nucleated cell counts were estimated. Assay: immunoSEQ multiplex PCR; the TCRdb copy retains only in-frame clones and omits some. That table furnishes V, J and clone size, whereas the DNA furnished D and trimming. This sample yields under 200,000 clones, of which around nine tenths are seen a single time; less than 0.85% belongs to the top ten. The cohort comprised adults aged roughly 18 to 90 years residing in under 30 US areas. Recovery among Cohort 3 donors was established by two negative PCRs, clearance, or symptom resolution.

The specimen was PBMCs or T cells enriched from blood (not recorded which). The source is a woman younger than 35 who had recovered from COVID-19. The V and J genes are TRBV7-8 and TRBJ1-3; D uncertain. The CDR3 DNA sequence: TGTGCCAGCAGCCACACAAGTTTCTCTGGAAACACCATATATTTT. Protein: CASSHTSFSGNTIYF.